These 8 T cell receptor beta chains were all obtained from the same sample, sequenced in a study of shared clonotypes between healthy human individuals (dated by TCRdb to the early 2020s). The library was obtained by the immunoSEQ multiplex PCR assay. TCRdb holds this immuneACCESS table with in-frame rearrangements only. Some clones are missing; in checked studies, unresolved V genes explain under half, and the rest has no known cause. This sample holds under 1,100,000 clones; roughly 75% were observed only once. The top ten clones comprise roughly 1.5% of the sample. The sample was memory CD4+ T cells sorted from blood. What this sample's cell subset or site label stands for: CD45RA-negative fraction. The origin of the receptors is a man aged 18-30 years in good health.

In its sample, this clone was seen many times. The J gene is TRBJ2-6, the V gene TRBV18; TRBD2 is a possible D gene (7 bases). Germline CDR1 is KGHSH and CDR2 is LQKENI. CDR3 size: 13 residues. Trimming shortened V by 2 bases and J by 12 bases, and 11 bases separated the two germline ends. The CDR3 DNA reads TGTGCCAGCTCACCAGTGGGGGGGGCCGTCCTGACTTTC. Amino acids: CASSPVGGAVLTF.

A remark on this clone: This CDR3 is also generated by other DNA sequences in the sample. V is TRBV18 and J is TRBJ2-7; 7 bases are shared with TRBD1. Germline V gene sequence: CDR1 KGHSH, CDR2 LQKENI. V trimming: 4 bases; J trimming: 5 bases; junction bases outside the gene matches: 2. The CDR3 runs 12 residues. CDR3 sequence: CASSRDRDEQYF. The DNA of the CDR3 is TGTGCCAGCTCACGAGACAGGGACGAGCAGTACTTC.

V gene TRBV10-3 combines with J gene TRBJ1-2, with D perhaps matching TRBD1 (5 bases). Germline V gene data show CDR1 as ENHRY and CDR2 as SYGVKD. The CDR3 consists of 15 residues. V gave up 0 bases and J gave up 4 bases, with 12 bases separating them. CDR3 loop: CAISESGGDLYGYTF. The CDR3 DNA sequence: TGTGCCATCAGTGAGTCTGGGGGGGACCTCTATGGCTACACCTTC.

The rearrangement joins TRBV11-2 to TRBJ1-1; D is uncertain. Trimming pared 1 base from V and 4 bases from J, leaving 7 bases between. Looked up from germline, CDR1 is SGHAT and CDR2 is FQNNGV. The CDR3 extends over 13 amino acids. The DNA for the CDR3 is TGTGCCAGCAGCTTAGGCCGGGTCACTGAAGCTTTCTTT. Amino acid sequence: CASSLGRVTEAFF.

This rearrangement joins TRBV7-8 to TRBJ2-1, with a tentative D call TRBD2 (5 bases). The CDR3 is 17 amino acids. V was clipped by 2 bases and J by 0 bases, with 14 bases between them. CDR1 and CDR2 from the germline V gene are SGHVS and FQNEAQ. The CDR3 DNA reads TGTGCCAGCAGCTTATCTGGCGGACTTAGCTCCTACAATGAGCAGTTCTTC. Protein: CASSLSGGLSSYNEQFF.

V gene TRBV9 combines with J gene TRBJ1-6; no reliable D call. CDR1 and CDR2 (germline): SGDLS, YYNGEE. CDR3 length: 13 residues. V was pared by 4 bases and J by 9 bases, with 11 bases between. The CDR3 DNA reads TGTGCCAGCAGCCGTCAAACTAGTTCACCCCTCCACTTT. It encodes CASSRQTSSPLHF.

Points on this clone: One junction end disagrees with the germline gene, perhaps due to a read error. Within the sample, other DNA sequences also encode this same CDR3. The CDR3 region has the DNA TGCGCCAGCAGTTTGGCAACTAACTATGGCTACACCTTC. Protein: CASSLATNYGYTF. The J gene is TRBJ1-2, the V gene TRBV5-1; no definite D call. The CDR3 is 13 residues long. Germline V gives CDR1 SGHRS, CDR2 YFSETQ.

The rearrangement links TRBV6-5 to TRBJ1-2; D gene ambiguous. Trimming took 6 bases from V and 3 from J, leaving 14 bases between them. CDR1 is MNHEY, CDR2 SVGAGI, per germline. The CDR3 length is 14 residues. The CDR3 region has the DNA TGTGCCAGCAGACCCACCGGAGATCACTATGGCTACACCTTC. As protein: CASRPTGDHYGYTF.